The sample holds a few counts of the clone carrying this TCR beta chain. This entry comes from a study of CD4 and CD8 cells across lung adenocarcinoma regions. TCRdb itself ran the PCR reads through MiXCR, one entry per CDR3 protein. In the table there are 7,500 to 10,000 distinct CDR3 sequences, approximately 49% of which are singletons. Localized lung adenocarcinoma, a non-small cell lung cancer, affected the donors. This TCR was recovered from a female donor with lung adenocarcinoma. The CD4 and CD8 labels of this study may be unreliable. Sequenced: CD4+ T cells from the margin of a lung tumor.

The CDR3 DNA follows: TGTGCCAGCAGCTTGGGACATTACGGTGGCTACACCTTC. Translated, it gives CASSLGHYGGYTF. The J gene is TRBJ1-2, the V gene TRBV11-2, with a weak D call TRBD1 (6 bases). Germline loops: CDR1 SGHAT, CDR2 FQNNGV. Trimming pared 3 bases from V and 7 bases from J, leaving 12 bases between. The CDR3 is 13 amino acids.